This T cell receptor beta chain was sequenced for a study of T-cell reconstitution after alpha-beta-depleted transplantation in children. Preparation of the TCRbeta library involved a method that used unique molecular identifiers. In TCRdb, the PCR reads were re-called with MiXCR into one record per CDR3 protein. The sample carries fewer than 250,000 distinct CDR3 sequences, more than 15% recorded once. V shed 1 base and J shed 5 bases, with 14 bases lying between them. Germline V gene data show CDR1 as SGHTA and CDR2 as FQGNSA. The CDR3 loop spans 16 amino acids. The sequencing used PBMCs, mostly from graft donor cells, collected 360 days after TCRalphabeta/CD19-depleted stem cell transplant. The origin of this receptor is a male patient aged 2-15 years who had a stem cell transplant for acute lymphoblastic leukemia, so the T cells may come from the graft donor. This chain uses TRBV7-2 with TRBJ2-2; tentatively, D is TRBD1 or TRBD2 (7 bases each). This CDR3 is CASSLGPGGETGELFF. CDR3 sequence (DNA): TGTGCCAGCAGCTTAGGGCCAGGGGGGGAAACCGGGGAGCTGTTTTTT.